The following is a T cell receptor (beta chain) sequence with its context. The CDR3 has 12 residues. Germline V gene lookup returns CDR1 SGHRS and CDR2 YFSETQ. The V end was cut by 0 bases, the J end by 6 bases, with 4 bases between. Some clones are missing from TCRdb's copy, which holds only in-frame ones; the method was immunoSEQ multiplex PCR. Among more than 200,000 clones listed, 60% to 75% were seen once. The sample is drawn from a study of cytotoxic CD8 clonotypes in ibrutinib-treated CLL. The chain carries TRBV5-1 and TRBJ2-1, with no clear D. Specimen: PBMCs, collected after 24 months of ibrutinib treatment. This clonotype originated in a human donor with chronic lymphocytic leukemia. The CDR3 sequence: CASSLEFNEQFF. CDR3 nucleotides: TGCGCCAGCAGCTTGGAGTTCAATGAGCAGTTCTTC.